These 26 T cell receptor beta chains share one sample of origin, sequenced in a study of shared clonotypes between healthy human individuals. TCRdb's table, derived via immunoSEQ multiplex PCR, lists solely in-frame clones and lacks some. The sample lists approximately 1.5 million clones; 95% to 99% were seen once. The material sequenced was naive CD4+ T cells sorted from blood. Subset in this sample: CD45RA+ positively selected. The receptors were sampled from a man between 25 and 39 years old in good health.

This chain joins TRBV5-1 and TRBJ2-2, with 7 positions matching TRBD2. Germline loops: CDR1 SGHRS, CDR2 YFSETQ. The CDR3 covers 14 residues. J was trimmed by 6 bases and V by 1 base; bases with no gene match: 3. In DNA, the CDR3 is TGCGCCAGCAGCTTGAGCGGGATAGCCGGGGAGCTGTTTTTT. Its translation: CASSLSGIAGELFF.

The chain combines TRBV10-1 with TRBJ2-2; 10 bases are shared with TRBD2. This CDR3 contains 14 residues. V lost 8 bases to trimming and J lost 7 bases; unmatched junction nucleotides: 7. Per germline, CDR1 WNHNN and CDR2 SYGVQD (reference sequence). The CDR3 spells CASSSGRALGELFF. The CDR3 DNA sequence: TGCGCCAGCTCAAGCGGGAGGGCCCTCGGGGAGCTGTTTTTT.

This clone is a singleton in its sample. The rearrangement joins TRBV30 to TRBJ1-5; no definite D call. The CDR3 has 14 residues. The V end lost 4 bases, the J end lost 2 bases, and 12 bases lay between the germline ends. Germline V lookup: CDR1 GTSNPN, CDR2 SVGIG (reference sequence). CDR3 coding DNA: TGTGCCTGGACCCAACCGCCAGGCAATCAGCCCCAGCATTTT. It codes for CAWTQPPGNQPQHF.

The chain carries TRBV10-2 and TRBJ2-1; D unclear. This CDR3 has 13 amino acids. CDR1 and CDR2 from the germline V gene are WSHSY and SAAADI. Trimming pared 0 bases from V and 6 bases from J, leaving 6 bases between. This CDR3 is CASSESNGNEQFF. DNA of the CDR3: TGCGCCAGCAGTGAGTCGAATGGCAATGAGCAGTTCTTC.

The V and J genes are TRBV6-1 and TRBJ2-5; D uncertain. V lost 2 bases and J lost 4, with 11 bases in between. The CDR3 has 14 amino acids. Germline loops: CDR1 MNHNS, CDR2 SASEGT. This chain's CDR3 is CASSETRRPETQYF. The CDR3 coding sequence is TGTGCCAGCAGTGAAACGAGGCGGCCAGAGACCCAGTACTTC.

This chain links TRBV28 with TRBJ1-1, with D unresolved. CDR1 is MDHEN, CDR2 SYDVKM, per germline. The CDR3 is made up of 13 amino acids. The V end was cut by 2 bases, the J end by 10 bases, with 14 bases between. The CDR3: CASSLSAPPRAFF. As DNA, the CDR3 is TGTGCCAGCAGTTTAAGTGCACCCCCGAGAGCTTTCTTT.

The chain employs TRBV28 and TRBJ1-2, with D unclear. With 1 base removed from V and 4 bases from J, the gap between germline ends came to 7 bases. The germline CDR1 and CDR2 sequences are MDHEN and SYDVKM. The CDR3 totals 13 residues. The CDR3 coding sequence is TGTGCCAGCAGTTTATCCTTTGTCTATGGCTACACCTTC. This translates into CASSLSFVYGYTF.

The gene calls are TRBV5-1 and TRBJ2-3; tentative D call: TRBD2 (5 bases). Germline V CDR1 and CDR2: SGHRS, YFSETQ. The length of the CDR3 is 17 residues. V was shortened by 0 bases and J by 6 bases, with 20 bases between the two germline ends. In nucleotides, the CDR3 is TGCGCCAGCAGCTTGGGGAGTTGGTATAGGGAGTGGGATACGCAGTATTTT. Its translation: CASSLGSWYREWDTQYF. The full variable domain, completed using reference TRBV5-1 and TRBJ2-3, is KAGVTQTPRYLIKTRGQQVTLSCSPISGHRSVSWYQQTPGQGLQFLFEYFSETQRNKGNFPGRFSGRQFSNSRSEMNVSTLELGDSALYLCASSLGSWYREWDTQYFGPGTRLTVL.

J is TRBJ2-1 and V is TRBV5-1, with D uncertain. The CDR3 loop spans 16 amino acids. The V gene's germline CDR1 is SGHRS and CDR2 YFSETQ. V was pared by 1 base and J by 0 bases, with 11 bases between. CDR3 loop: CASSLLQESSYNEQFF. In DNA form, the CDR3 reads TGCGCCAGCAGCTTGCTTCAGGAGAGCTCCTACAATGAGCAGTTCTTC.

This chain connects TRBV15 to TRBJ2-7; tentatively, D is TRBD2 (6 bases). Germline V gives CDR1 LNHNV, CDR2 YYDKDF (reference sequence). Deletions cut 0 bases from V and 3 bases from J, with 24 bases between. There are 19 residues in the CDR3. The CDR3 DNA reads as TGTGCCACCAGCAGAGAGGTAAAGGGCTCCGGCGGGATGGTCTACGAGCAGTACTTC. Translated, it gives CATSREVKGSGGMVYEQYF.

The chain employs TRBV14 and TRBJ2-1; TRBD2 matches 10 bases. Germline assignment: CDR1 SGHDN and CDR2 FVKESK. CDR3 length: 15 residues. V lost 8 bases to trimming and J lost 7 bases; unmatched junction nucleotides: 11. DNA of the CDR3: TGTGCCAGCGGAGGTCTAGCGGGAGTAGTGAATGAGCAGTTCTTC. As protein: CASGGLAGVVNEQFF.

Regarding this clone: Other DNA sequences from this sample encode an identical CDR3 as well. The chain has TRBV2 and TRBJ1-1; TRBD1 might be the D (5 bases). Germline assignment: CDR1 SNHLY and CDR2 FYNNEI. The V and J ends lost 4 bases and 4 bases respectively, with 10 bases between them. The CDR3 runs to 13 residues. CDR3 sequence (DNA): TGTGCCAGCAGTGTTGGGGGGGGCACTGAAGCTTTCTTT. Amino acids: CASSVGGGTEAFF.

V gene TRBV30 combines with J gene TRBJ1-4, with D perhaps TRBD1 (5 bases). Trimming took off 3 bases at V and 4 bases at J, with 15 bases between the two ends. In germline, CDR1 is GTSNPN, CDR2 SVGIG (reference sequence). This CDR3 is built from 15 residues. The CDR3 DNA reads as TGTGCCTGGAGCCACGGGACGGGGGTTAATGAAAAACTGTTTTTT. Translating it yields CAWSHGTGVNEKLFF.

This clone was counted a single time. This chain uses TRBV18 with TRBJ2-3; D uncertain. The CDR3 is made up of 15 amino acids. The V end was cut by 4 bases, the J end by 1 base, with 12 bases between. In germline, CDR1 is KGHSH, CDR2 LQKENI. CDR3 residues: CASSLSLGGTDTQYF. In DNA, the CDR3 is TGTGCCAGCTCACTAAGTCTGGGTGGCACAGATACGCAGTATTTT.

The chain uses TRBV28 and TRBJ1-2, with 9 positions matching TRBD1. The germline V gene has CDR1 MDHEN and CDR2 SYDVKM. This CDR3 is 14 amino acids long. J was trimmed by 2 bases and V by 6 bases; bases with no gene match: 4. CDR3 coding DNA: TGTGCCAGCAGGGGACAGGGATCGAACTATGGCTACACCTTC. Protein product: CASRGQGSNYGYTF.

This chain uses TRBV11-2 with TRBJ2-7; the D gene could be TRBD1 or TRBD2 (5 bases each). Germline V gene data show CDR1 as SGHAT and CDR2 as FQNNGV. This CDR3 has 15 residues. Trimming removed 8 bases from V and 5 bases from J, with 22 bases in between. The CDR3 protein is CASGPGTDNRDEQYF. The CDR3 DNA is TGTGCCAGCGGACCGGGAACGGACAATCGAGACGAGCAGTACTTC.

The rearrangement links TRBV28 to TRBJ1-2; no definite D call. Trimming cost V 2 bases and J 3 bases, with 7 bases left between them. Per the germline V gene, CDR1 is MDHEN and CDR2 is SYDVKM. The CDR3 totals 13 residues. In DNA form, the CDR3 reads TGTGCCAGCAGTTTAGGATCGGACTATGGCTACACCTTC. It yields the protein CASSLGSDYGYTF.

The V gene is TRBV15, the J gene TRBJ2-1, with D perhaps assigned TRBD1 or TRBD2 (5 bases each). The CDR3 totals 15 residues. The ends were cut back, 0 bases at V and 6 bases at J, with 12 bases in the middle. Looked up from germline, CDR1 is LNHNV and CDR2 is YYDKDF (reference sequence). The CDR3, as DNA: TGTGCCACCAGCAGAGATAGTTCGGGACCCAATGAGCAGTTCTTC. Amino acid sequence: CATSRDSSGPNEQFF.

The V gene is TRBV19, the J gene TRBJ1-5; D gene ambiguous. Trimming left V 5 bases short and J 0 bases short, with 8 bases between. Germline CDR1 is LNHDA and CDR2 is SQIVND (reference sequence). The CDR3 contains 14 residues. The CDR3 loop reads CASSLSYSNQPQHF. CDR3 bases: TGTGCCAGTAGTCTGTCCTATAGCAATCAGCCCCAGCATTTT.

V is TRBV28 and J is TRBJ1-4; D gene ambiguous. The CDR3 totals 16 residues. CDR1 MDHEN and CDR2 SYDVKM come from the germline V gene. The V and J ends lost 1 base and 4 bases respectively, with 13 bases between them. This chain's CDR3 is CASSLFGSSNNEKLFF. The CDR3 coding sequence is TGTGCCAGCAGTTTATTTGGCAGTTCAAATAATGAAAAACTGTTTTTT. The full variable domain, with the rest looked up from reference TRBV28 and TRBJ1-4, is DVKVTQSSRYLVKRTGEKVFLECVQDMDHENMFWYRQDPGLGLRLIYFSYDVKMKEKGDIPEGYSVSREKKERFSLILESASTNQTSMYLCASSLFGSSNNEKLFFGSGTQLSVL.

The CDR3 DNA is TGTGCCAGCAGCTCAGGACGGACAGACAACCATGGCTACACCTTC. Its protein product is CASSSGRTDNHGYTF. This chain links TRBV5-4 with TRBJ1-2, with a tentative D call TRBD1 (6 bases). CDR1 and CDR2 from the germline V gene are SGHNT and YYREEE (reference sequence). V dropped 3 bases and J dropped 6 bases, with 18 bases sitting between them. The CDR3 length is 15 residues.

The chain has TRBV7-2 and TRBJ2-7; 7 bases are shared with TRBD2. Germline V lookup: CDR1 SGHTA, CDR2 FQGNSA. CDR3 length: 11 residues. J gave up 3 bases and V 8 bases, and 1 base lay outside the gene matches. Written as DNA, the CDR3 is TGTGCCAGCCGGGACTACTACGAGCAGTACTTC. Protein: CASRDYYEQYF.

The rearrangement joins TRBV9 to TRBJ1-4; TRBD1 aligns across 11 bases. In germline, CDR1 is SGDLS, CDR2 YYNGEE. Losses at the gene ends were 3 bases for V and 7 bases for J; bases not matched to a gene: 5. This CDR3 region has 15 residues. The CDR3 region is CASSAQDRGREKLFF. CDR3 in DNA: TGTGCCAGCAGCGCCCAGGACAGGGGGCGTGAAAAACTGTTTTTT.

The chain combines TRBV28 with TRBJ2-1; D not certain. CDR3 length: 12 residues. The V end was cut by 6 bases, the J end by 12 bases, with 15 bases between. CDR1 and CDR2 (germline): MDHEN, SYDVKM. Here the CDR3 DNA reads TGTGCCAGCAGGACCACTAAAAGGTGGCAGTTCTTC. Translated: CASRTTKRWQFF.

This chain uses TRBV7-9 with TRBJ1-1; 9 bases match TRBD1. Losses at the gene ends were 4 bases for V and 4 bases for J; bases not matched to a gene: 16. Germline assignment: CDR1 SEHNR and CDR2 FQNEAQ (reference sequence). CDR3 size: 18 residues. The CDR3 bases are TGTGCCAGCAGCTCACCGGGACAGGGAAAATTGGTTAGCACTGAAGCTTTCTTT. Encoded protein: CASSSPGQGKLVSTEAFF.

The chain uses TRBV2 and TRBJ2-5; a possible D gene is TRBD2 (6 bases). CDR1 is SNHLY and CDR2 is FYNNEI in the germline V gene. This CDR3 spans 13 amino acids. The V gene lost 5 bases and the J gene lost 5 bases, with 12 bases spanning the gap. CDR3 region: CASSTGTAETQYF. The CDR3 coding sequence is TGTGCCAGCAGTACCGGGACTGCGGAGACCCAGTACTTC.